This note documents a single TCR beta chain sequence. Trimming took off 6 bases at V and 3 bases at J, with 15 bases between the two ends. There are 15 residues in the CDR3. Germline V gene lookup returns CDR1 MDHEN and CDR2 SYDVKM. The data derive from a study of cytotoxic CD8 clonotypes in ibrutinib-treated CLL. About the study: Results showed roughly 24 partial and 2 complete responses; following median 68 months, 14 remained remitted, roughly 12 advanced.

Produced via immunoSEQ multiplex PCR; TCRdb's table is partial and in-frame only. In the table there are about 69,000 clones, around 82% of which are singletons. The sequence was obtained from a human donor with chronic lymphocytic leukemia. The sequenced sample was PBMCs, obtained at disease progression, from a patient treated with ibrutinib. This chain links TRBV28 with TRBJ1-5; D is uncertain. The CDR3 nucleotides are TGTGCCAGCAGGGGGTCGTTGGGGTACAATCAGCCCCAGCATTTT. It codes for CASRGSLGYNQPQHF.